Listed here are 13 T cell receptor beta chains from one sample, sequenced in a study of Graves' ophthalmopathy and Graves' hyperthyroidism. Amplification targeted the TCR beta CDR3 regions, with RNA transcripts as the source material. Second-round multiplex PCR came after a first-round RT-PCR that employed HTBI primers. TCRdb passed the multiplex PCR reads through MiXCR, listing each CDR3 protein once. The sample lists approximately 640,000 distinct CDR3 sequences, roughly two fifths occurring once. The specimen was peripheral blood. The source is an adult man with Graves' ophthalmopathy.

Turning to this clonotype: One end of the junction varies from germline; a read error may be responsible. As DNA, the CDR3 is TGCGCCAACAGCCAAGAACACGGGGGAATCACTGAAGCTTTCTTT. This encodes CANSQEHGGITEAFF. The chain recombines TRBV7-2 with TRBJ1-1, with D possibly being TRBD1 (5 bases). In germline, CDR1 is SGHTA, CDR2 FQGNSA. This CDR3 region has 15 residues. The full variable domain, with the rest looked up from reference TRBV7-2 and TRBJ1-1, is GAGVSQSPSNKVTEKGKDVELRCDPISGHTALYWYRQSLGQGLEFLIYFQGNSAPDKSGLPSDRFSAERTGGSVSTLTIQRTQQEDSAVYLCANSQEHGGITEAFFGQGTRLTVV.

DNA of the CDR3: TGTGCCAGCAGCTTAGGGGTCAGATTGAACACTGAAGCTTTCTTT. This gives the protein CASSLGVRLNTEAFF. J is TRBJ1-1 and V is TRBV7-8; D gene unclear. The CDR3 runs to 15 residues. Germline V gene lookup returns CDR1 SGHVS and CDR2 FQNEAQ. Trimming left V 1 base short and J 0 bases short, with 9 bases between. Supplemented by reference TRBV7-8 and TRBJ1-1, the full variable domain reads GAGVSQSPRYKVAKRGQDVALRCDPISGHVSLFWYQQALGQGPEFLTYFQNEAQLDKSGLPSDRFFAERPEGSVSTLKIQRTQQEDSAVYLCASSLGVRLNTEAFFGQGTRLTVV.

V is TRBV9 and J is TRBJ2-7; perhaps D is TRBD1 or TRBD2 (7 bases each). Per the germline V gene, CDR1 is SGDLS and CDR2 is YYNGEE. V lost 0 bases, J lost 6 bases, and 22 bases lay in between. CDR3 size: 17 residues. For the CDR3, the DNA is TGTGCCAGCAGCGTAGGGGGAGGGGGCGGGAGCCCCTGCGAGCAGTACTTC. Translation: CASSVGGGGGSPCEQYF.

This clonotype was counted at least ten times. The chain carries TRBV4-2 and TRBJ2-7; 13 bases are shared with TRBD2. The CDR3 has 15 amino acids. V trimming: 5 bases; J trimming: 4 bases; junction bases outside the gene matches: 5. From germline, CDR1 is LGHNA and CDR2 YNFKEQ. CDR3 region: CASSRGLAGAYEQYF. In nucleotides, the CDR3 is TGTGCCAGCAGCAGAGGACTAGCGGGAGCGTACGAGCAGTACTTC.

This chain links TRBV19 with TRBJ2-7, with D maybe TRBD1 (5 bases). Trimming cost V 8 bases and J 4 bases, with 18 bases left between them. Germline CDR1 LNHDA, CDR2 SQIVND (reference sequence). This CDR3 region has 14 residues. The CDR3, as DNA: TGTGCCAGTGCAAAGACAGACTCCCCTTACGAGCAGTACTTC. Translated: CASAKTDSPYEQYF. Drawing the rest from reference TRBV19 and TRBJ2-7, the complete variable domain is DGGITQSPKYLFRKEGQNVTLSCEQNLNHDAMYWYRQDPGQGLRLIYYSQIVNDFQKGDIAEGYSVSREKKESFPLTVTSAQKNPTAFYLCASAKTDSPYEQYFGPGTRLTVT.

The rearrangement uses TRBV25-1 and TRBJ1-4; D remains unclear. Germline V gives CDR1 MGHDK, CDR2 SYGVNS. V was clipped by 6 bases and J by 0 bases, with 17 bases between them. The CDR3 loop spans 17 amino acids. The CDR3 nucleotides read TGTGCCAGCAGCCCGGGGTCCCAGACTTCAACTAATGAAAAACTGTTTTTT. Translating gives CASSPGSQTSTNEKLFF. Together with reference TRBV25-1 and TRBJ1-4, the CDR3 gives the full variable domain: EADIYQTPRYLVIGTGKKITLECSQTMGHDKMYWYQQDPGMELHLIHYSYGVNSTEKGDLSSESTVSRIRTEHFPLTLESARPSHTSQYLCASSPGSQTSTNEKLFFGSGTQLSVL.

The genes are TRBV7-2 and TRBJ2-2; D is undetermined. Germline CDR1 is SGHTA and CDR2 is FQGNSA. The CDR3 is 13 residues long. Trimming took 3 bases from V and 7 from J, leaving 9 bases between them. The CDR3 nucleotides read TGTGCCAGCAGCTTCCGGACGTTCGGGGAGCTGTTTTTT. It yields the protein CASSFRTFGELFF. Full variable domain (outside the CDR3, taken from reference TRBV7-2 and TRBJ2-2): GAGVSQSPSNKVTEKGKDVELRCDPISGHTALYWYRQSLGQGLEFLIYFQGNSAPDKSGLPSDRFSAERTGGSVSTLTIQRTQQEDSAVYLCASSFRTFGELFFGEGSRLTVL.

V is TRBV7-9 and J is TRBJ1-2; D gene ambiguous. Per the germline V gene, CDR1 is SEHNR and CDR2 is FQNEAQ (reference sequence). V shed 4 bases and J shed 1 base, with 13 bases lying between them. The CDR3 is 15 residues long. This chain's CDR3 is CASSSPLESNYGYTF. Here the CDR3 DNA reads TGTGCCAGCAGCTCGCCATTAGAAAGTAACTATGGCTACACCTTC.

The V and J genes are TRBV29-1 and TRBJ1-2; D might be TRBD1 (5 bases). The V end was cut by 7 bases, the J end by 0 bases, with 18 bases between. From germline, CDR1 is SQVTM and CDR2 ANQGSEA. The CDR3 length is 15 residues. Here the CDR3 DNA reads TGCAGCGGGGAGACTAGCGGGGGTACTAACTATGGCTACACCTTC. Translation: CSGETSGGTNYGYTF.

With regard to this clonotype: A read error is possible here, since a much larger clone lies one base away. The rearrangement uses TRBV2 and TRBJ1-2; possibly TRBD1 for D (5 bases). CDR1 is SNHLY and CDR2 is FYNNEI in the germline V gene. The CDR3 is 16 residues long. The chain's CDR3 is CAIIRDGKLTNYGYIF. The CDR3 DNA follows: TGTGCCATCATCCGGGACGGGAAACTGACTAACTATGGCTACATCTTC.

This clonotype showed up many times. The rearrangement joins TRBV5-8 to TRBJ1-4; D perhaps matches TRBD1 (5 bases). The CDR3 has 16 residues. V lost 1 base and J lost 5, with 15 bases in between. Looked up from germline, CDR1 is SGHTS and CDR2 is YDEGEE. CDR3 coding DNA: TGTGCCAGCAGCTTGTACGGTAGAGGGGACAATGAAAAACTGTTTTTT. As protein: CASSLYGRGDNEKLFF. Based on the CDR3 plus reference TRBV5-8 and TRBJ1-4, the full variable domain is EAGVTQSPTHLIKTRGQQATLRCSPISGHTSVYWYQQALGLGLQFLLWYDEGEERNRGNFPPRFSGRQFPNYSSELNVNALELEDSALYLCASSLYGRGDNEKLFFGSGTQLSVL.

The chain uses TRBV7-8 and TRBJ2-3, with a possible D match to TRBD1 (5 bases). The CDR3 length is 13 residues. V gave up 8 bases and J gave up 0 bases, with 9 bases separating them. Germline assignment: CDR1 SGHVS and CDR2 FQNEAQ. The CDR3 here is CASRGQSTDTQYF. CDR3 coding DNA: TGTGCCAGCCGAGGACAAAGCACAGATACGCAGTATTTT.

Regarding this clonotype: With a much larger clone just one base away, this may be a read error. CDR3 bases: TGTGCCACCAGCAGAGAAATACAGGGGGCAGGCGGCTACACCTTC. This translates into CATSREIQGAGGYTF. This chain uses TRBV15 with TRBJ1-2, with 9 nucleotides matching TRBD1. Germline-derived CDR1 and CDR2 are LNHNV and YYDKDF (reference sequence). With V trimmed by 0 bases and J by 8 bases, 7 bases remained unmatched. CDR3 length equals 15 residues. The whole variable domain, filled in from reference TRBV15 and TRBJ1-2, reads DAMVIQNPRYQVTQFGKPVTLSCSQTLNHNVMYWYQQKSSQAPKLLFHYYDKDFNNEADTPDNFQSRRPNTSFCFLDIRSPGLGDTAMYLCATSREIQGAGGYTFGSGTRLTVV.